The source of this T cell receptor beta chain is a study of blood T cell repertoires in COVID-19. Study-wide context: Samples representing acute and convalescent COVID-19 were sourced from the United States, Italy and Spain. T cells, B-cell-depleted T cells, or PBMCs provided the cDNA or gDNA that served as material.

V gave up 3 bases and J gave up 1 base; unmatched junction bases: 1. The CDR3 is 15 residues long. The germline gives CDR1 SGHDT, CDR2 YYEEEE. Authors' analysis steps: Cell counts per sample came from amplifying reference gene primers. Only in-frame clones appear in the TCRdb table, and some are missing; sequencing was by immunoSEQ multiplex PCR. The DNA was the basis for D and trimming; V, J and clone size are from that table. The table includes roughly 110,000 clones, roughly 79% detected once. The receptor was derived from a human donor in a cohort sampled during active COVID-19. Sequencing was done on a sample of peripheral blood. This chain connects TRBV5-6 to TRBJ2-6; 7 bases map to TRBD2. CDR3 in DNA: TGTGCCAGCAGCTGGGGGGGATCTGGGGCCAACGTCCTGACTTTC. The encoded protein is CASSWGGSGANVLTF.